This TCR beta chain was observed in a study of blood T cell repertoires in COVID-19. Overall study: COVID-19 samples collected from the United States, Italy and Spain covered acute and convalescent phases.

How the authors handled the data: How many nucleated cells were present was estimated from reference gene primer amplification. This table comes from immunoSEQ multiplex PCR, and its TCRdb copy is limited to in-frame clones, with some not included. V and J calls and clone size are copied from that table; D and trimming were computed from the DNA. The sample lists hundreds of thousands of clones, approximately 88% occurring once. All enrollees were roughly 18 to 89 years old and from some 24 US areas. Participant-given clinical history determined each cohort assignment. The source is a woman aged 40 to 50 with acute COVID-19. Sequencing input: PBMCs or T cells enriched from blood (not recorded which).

The CDR3 bases are TGTGCCAGCAGGACTACAGGGGGCATGGAAAAACTGTTTTTT. Protein: CASRTTGGMEKLFF. The chain uses TRBV2 and TRBJ1-4; TRBD1 agrees at 9 bases. The J segment lost 8 bases and the V segment lost 6 bases, leaving 7 bases of the junction unmatched. The CDR3 totals 14 residues. Germline V gene data show CDR1 as SNHLY and CDR2 as FYNNEI.